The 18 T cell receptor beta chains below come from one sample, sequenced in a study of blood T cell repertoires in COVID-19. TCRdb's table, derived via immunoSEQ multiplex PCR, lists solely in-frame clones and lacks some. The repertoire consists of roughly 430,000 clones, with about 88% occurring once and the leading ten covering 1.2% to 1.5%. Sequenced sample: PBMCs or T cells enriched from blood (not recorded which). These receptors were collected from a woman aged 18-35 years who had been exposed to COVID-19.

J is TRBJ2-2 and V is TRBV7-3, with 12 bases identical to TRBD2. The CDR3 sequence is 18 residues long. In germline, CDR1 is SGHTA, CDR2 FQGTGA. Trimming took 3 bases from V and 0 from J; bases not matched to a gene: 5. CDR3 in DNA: TGTGCCAGCAGCTTGGGACTAGCGGGCGCCTCGAACACCGGGGAGCTGTTTTTT. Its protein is CASSLGLAGASNTGELFF.

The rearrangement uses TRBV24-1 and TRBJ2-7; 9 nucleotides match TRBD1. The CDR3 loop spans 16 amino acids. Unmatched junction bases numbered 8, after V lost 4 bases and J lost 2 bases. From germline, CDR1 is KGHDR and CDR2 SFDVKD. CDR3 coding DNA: TGTGCCACCAGTGACCGAACAGGGGGCGATGCCTACGAGCAGTACTTC. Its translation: CATSDRTGGDAYEQYF.

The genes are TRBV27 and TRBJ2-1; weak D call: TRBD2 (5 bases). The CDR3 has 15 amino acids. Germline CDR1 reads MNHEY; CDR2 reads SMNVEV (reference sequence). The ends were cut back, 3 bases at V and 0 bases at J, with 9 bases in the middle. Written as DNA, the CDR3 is TGTGCCAGCAGTTTCCGGGAAAACTCCTACAATGAGCAGTTCTTC. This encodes CASSFRENSYNEQFF.

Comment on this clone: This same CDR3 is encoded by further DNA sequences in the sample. CDR3 loop: CASSPGQGYGYTF. The CDR3 nucleotides are TGTGCCAGCTCTCCGGGACAGGGCTATGGCTACACCTTC. The gene calls are TRBV18 and TRBJ1-2, with TRBD1 matching over 9 bases. The junction had 3 bases not matched to a gene; V was cut back by 6 bases and J by 4 bases. There are 13 residues in the CDR3. Germline lookup yields CDR1 KGHSH and CDR2 LQKENI. Drawing the rest from reference TRBV18 and TRBJ1-2, the complete variable domain is NAGVMQNPRHLVRRRGQEARLRCSPMKGHSHVYWYRQLPEEGLKFMVYLQKENIIDESGMPKERFSAEFPKEGPSILRIQQVVRGDSAAYFCASSPGQGYGYTFGSGTRLTVV.

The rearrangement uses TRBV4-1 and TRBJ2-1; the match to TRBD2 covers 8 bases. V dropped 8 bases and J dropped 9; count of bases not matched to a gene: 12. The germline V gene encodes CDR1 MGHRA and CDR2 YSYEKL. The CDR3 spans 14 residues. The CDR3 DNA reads TGCGCCAGCGTACCGGGGGGGCCGGGCGGTGAGCAGTTCTTC. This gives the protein CASVPGGPGGEQFF.

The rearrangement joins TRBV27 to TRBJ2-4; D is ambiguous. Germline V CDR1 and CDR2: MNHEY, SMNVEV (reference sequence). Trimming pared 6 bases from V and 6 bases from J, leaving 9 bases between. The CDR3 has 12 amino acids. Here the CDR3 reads CASSTGSNIQYF. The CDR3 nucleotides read TGTGCCAGCAGCACCGGGTCAAACATTCAGTACTTC.

The CDR3 protein is CASSLGTQGSEQYF. The CDR3 region has the DNA TGCGCCAGCAGCTTGGGAACACAGGGTTCCGAGCAGTACTTC. This chain links TRBV5-1 with TRBJ2-7; D perhaps matches TRBD1 (6 bases). Trimming took off 0 bases at V and 6 bases at J, with 13 bases between the two ends. This CDR3 spans 14 amino acids. CDR1 is SGHRS and CDR2 is YFSETQ in the germline V gene. The full variable domain, its missing parts supplied by reference TRBV5-1 and TRBJ2-7, is KAGVTQTPRYLIKTRGQQVTLSCSPISGHRSVSWYQQTPGQGLQFLFEYFSETQRNKGNFPGRFSGRQFSNSRSEMNVSTLELGDSALYLCASSLGTQGSEQYFGPGTRLTVT.

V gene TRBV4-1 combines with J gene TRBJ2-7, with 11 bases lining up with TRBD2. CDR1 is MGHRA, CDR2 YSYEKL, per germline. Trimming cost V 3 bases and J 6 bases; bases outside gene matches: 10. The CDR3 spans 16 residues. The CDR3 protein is CASSQDPTSGSTEQYF. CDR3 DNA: TGCGCCAGCAGCCAGGATCCCACTAGCGGGAGTACCGAGCAGTACTTC.

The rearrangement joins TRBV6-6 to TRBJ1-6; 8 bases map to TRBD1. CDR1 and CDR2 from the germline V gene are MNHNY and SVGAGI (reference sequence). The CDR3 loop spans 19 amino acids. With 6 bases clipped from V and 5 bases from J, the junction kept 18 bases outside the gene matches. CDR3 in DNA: TGTGCCAGCAGCCGATTCTCCCGTACGACAGGGGCCGATAATTCACCCCTCCACTTT. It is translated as CASSRFSRTTGADNSPLHF.

The CDR3 is CASSQDPGTGPYEQYF. The CDR3 region has the DNA TGTGCCAGCAGCCAAGATCCCGGGACAGGGCCCTACGAGCAGTACTTC. V usage is TRBV4-2 and J usage is TRBJ2-7, with 9 bases identical to TRBD1. CDR1 is LGHNA, CDR2 YNFKEQ, per germline. Unmatched junction bases numbered 5, after V lost 0 bases and J lost 2 bases. The CDR3 is 16 residues long.

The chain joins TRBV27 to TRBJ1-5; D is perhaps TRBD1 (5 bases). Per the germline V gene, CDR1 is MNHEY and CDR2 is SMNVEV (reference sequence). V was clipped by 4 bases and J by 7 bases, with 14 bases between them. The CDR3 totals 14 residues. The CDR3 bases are TGTGCCAGCAGTTCTTGGGGCGCGGGGCAGCCCCAGCATTTT. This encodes CASSSWGAGQPQHF.

Written as DNA, the CDR3 is TGTGCCAGTAGGCCCCTCGAAGCGGGGGTCGTTGAGCAGTTCTTC. Translation gives CASRPLEAGVVEQFF. The genes are TRBV19 and TRBJ2-1, with TRBD2 matching over 8 bases. The V gene's germline CDR1 is LNHDA and CDR2 SQIVND (reference sequence). The CDR3 covers 15 residues. The J segment lost 9 bases and the V segment lost 6 bases, leaving 13 bases of the junction unmatched. Supplemented by reference TRBV19 and TRBJ2-1, the full variable domain reads DGGITQSPKYLFRKEGQNVTLSCEQNLNHDAMYWYRQDPGQGLRLIYYSQIVNDFQKGDIAEGYSVSREKKESFPLTVTSAQKNPTAFYLCASRPLEAGVVEQFFGPGTRLTVL.

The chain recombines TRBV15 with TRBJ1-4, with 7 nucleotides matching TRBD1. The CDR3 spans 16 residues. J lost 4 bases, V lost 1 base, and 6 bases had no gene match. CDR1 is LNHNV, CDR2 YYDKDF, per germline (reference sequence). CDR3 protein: CATSRGLGQRNEKLFF. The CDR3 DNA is TGTGCCACCAGCAGAGGCCTGGGACAGCGTAATGAAAAACTGTTTTTT.

For the CDR3, the DNA is TGTGCCAGCAGTTTATCCCCCCGGGTGGCAACTAATGAAAAACTGTTTTTT. Translated, it gives CASSLSPRVATNEKLFF. The V gene is TRBV28, the J gene TRBJ1-4, with no clear D. The CDR3 has 17 residues. Germline assignment: CDR1 MDHEN and CDR2 SYDVKM. The V gene lost 1 base and the J gene lost 0 bases, with 12 bases spanning the gap. Full variable domain (outside the CDR3, taken from reference TRBV28 and TRBJ1-4): DVKVTQSSRYLVKRTGEKVFLECVQDMDHENMFWYRQDPGLGLRLIYFSYDVKMKEKGDIPEGYSVSREKKERFSLILESASTNQTSMYLCASSLSPRVATNEKLFFGSGTQLSVL.

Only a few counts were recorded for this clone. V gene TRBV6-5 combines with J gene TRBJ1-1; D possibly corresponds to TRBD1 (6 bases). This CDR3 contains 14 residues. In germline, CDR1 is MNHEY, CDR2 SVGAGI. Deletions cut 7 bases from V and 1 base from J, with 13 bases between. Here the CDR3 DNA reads TGTGCCAGCAACAGAGGGGGTCAGAACACTGAAGCTTTCTTT. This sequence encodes CASNRGGQNTEAFF.

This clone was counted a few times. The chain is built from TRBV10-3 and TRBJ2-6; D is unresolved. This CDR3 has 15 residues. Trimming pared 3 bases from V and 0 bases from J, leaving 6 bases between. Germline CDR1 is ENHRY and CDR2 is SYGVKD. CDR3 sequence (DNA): TGTGCCATCAGTGATTTGAGCTCTGGGGCCAACGTCCTGACTTTC. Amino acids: CAISDLSSGANVLTF.

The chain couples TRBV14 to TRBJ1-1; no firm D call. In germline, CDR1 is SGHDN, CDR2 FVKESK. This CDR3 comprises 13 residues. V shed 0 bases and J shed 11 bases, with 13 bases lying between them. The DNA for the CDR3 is TGTGCCAGCAGCCAAGATCTGGAGGGATGGGCTTTCTTT. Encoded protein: CASSQDLEGWAFF. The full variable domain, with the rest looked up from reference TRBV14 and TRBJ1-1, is EAGVTQFPSHSVIEKGQTVTLRCDPISGHDNLYWYRRVMGKEIKFLLHFVKESKQDESGMPNNRFLAERTGGTYSTLKVQPAELEDSGVYFCASSQDLEGWAFFGQGTRLTVV.

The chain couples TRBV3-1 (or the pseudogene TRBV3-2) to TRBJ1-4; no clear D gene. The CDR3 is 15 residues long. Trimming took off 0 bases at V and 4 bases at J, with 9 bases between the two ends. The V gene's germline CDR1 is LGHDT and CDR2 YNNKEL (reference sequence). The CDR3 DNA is TGTGCCAGCAGCCAAGATCAGTACCTTAATGAAAAACTGTTTTTT. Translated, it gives CASSQDQYLNEKLFF.